This T cell receptor (beta chain) was sequenced for a study of cytomegalovirus exposure and HLA in healthy donors. This clone was counted a few times. The antigen remains unidentified. Amplification used 60 Vbeta primers and 13 Jbeta primers. Data came from immunoSEQ multiplex PCR; TCRdb stores just in-frame clones and leaves some out. The sample holds 140,000 to 150,000 clones, around 80% seen once. General study results and limits: Segments of the TCR beta V type were, in most cases, productive about 90% or about 30% of the time in an earlier analysis.

This receptor was obtained from a female donor in good health and CMV-seronegative. The specimen sequenced was PBMCs.

The CDR3 loop is CASSRDRGRNQPQHF. As DNA, the CDR3 is TGCGCCAGCAGCCGGGACAGGGGTCGCAATCAGCCCCAGCATTTT. The V gene is TRBV4-3, the J gene TRBJ1-5; 10 nucleotides align to TRBD1. V lost 4 bases to trimming and J lost 2 bases; unmatched junction nucleotides: 2. The CDR3 has 15 residues. The germline gives CDR1 LGHNA, CDR2 YSLEER.